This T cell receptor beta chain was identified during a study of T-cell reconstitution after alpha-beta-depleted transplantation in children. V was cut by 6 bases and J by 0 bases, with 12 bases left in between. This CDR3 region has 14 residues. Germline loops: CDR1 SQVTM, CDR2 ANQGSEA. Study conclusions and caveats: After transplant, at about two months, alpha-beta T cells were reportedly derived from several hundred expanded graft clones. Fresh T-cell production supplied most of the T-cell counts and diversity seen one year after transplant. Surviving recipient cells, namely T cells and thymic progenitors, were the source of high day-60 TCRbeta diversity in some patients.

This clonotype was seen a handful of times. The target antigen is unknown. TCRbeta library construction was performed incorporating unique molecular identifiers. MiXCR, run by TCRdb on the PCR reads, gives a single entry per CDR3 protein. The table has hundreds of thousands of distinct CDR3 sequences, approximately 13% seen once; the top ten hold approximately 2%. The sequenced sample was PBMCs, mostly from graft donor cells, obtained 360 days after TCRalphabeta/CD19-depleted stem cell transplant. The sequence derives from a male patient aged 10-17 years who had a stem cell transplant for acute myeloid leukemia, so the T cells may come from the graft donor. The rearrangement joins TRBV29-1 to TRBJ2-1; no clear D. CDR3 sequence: CSVPRLSSYNEQFF. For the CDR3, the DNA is TGCAGCGTGCCCCGCCTGAGCTCCTACAATGAGCAGTTCTTC.